This T cell receptor (beta chain) derives from a study of blood T cells in healthy people across ages (dated by TCRdb to between 2014 and 2017). At the level of the whole study: In model experiments, template switching captured about one uniquely barcoded TCR beta cDNA molecule for every two T cells. Two additional independent replicas of 1 million unique cDNA reads from the same blood draw were analyzed for two donors (one aged 18 to 30 and one aged 80 or older). To track age-related changes in TCR beta repertoire diversity, the study relied on deep sequencing normalized with unique cDNA molecular identifiers. Four age groups were formed from the donors: young (average 16 years), middle-aged (just under 40), aged (about 62) and long-lived (approximately 78).

The CDR3 runs 14 residues from the cysteine to the phenylalanine. CDR3 DNA is the only sequence kept; it has 42 bases, read in frame from the first base. As encoded in the germline V gene (reference sequence), CDR1 is SGHKS while CDR2 is YYEKEE. Trimming removed 2 bases from V and 5 bases from J, leaving 8 bases between the germline ends. Donors were 35 to 40 systemically healthy Caucasian individuals from Russia aged 6 to 90 years. Roughly 10 milliliters of peripheral blood were drawn from each donor into EDTA-treated Vacutainer tubes. Ficoll-Paque density-gradient centrifugation was used to isolate PBMCs, with at least 7 million per sample. Trizol reagent was used to extract total RNA from the PBMCs, yielding at least 5 micrograms per sample. Naive CD45RAhigh/CD27high T cell percentages were measured by flow cytometry on a PBMC aliquot from every donor. The library was produced with 5' RACE. For sequencing, an Illumina HiSeq 2500 was employed. A second PCR of roughly 6 to 11 cycles was run with a J-beta primer mix and a sample-barcoded 5' primer. A unique molecular identifier was introduced onto each TCR beta cDNA molecule by a template-switch 5' adaptor carrying 12 random nucleotides. Each sample yielded at least 3 million CDR3-containing paired-end reads. First-strand cDNA was synthesized from all RNA with the Mint cDNA synthesis kit, primed by a TRBC-specific oligonucleotide. After uracil-DNA glycosylase treatment, a first 18-cycle PCR used universal primers M1SS and BC2_uni_R on all cDNA. As for how the authors treated the data: For normalization, 1 million high-quality reads were randomly selected from each sample, with every read carrying a distinct molecular identifier. Reads with shared molecular identifiers were discarded instead of being binned into consensus sequences. CDR3 identification, clonotype clustering and error correction used MiTCR with a Q25 quality threshold and the strictest error-elimination algorithm. A nonparametric unseen species model using Euler transformation provided a lower-bound estimate of total TCR beta diversity. The public reads were run again by TCRdb, first through fastp at Q25 and then through MiXCR, and only productive beta chains were kept. Rows with one shared CDR3 protein collapse into an entry with the most common genes and DNA. V and J calls and clone size were set by TCRdb, not the authors. The sample contains roughly 1,000,000 distinct CDR3 sequences, 25% of them found a single time. Approximately 0.7% of the sample is in the top ten clones.

Notes on this clonotype: Its binding antigen is unknown. No base quality information exists; no much larger clone differs at one position.

The full study reports these points: There was a strong correlation between observed TCR beta diversity and the percentage of naive T cells measured by flow cytometry. Compared with the aged group, the long-lived group had more naive CD4+ T cells, fewer expanded clones and increased TCR diversity, a pattern suggesting age selection. Bulk unsorted PBMC profiling prevented conclusive comparison of naive and antigen-experienced compartments. Estimates of total diversity based on one million sequenced T cells were regarded as lower bounds and as underestimates. Observed TCR beta diversity per million T cells fell roughly linearly with age, and a significant reduction was already apparent by age around 44. The CMV infection status of donors was not known, potentially confounding age-related changes in expanded clonotypes.

The data were also submitted as part of a second study, on T cells of mothers and their children. The second study, in turn, reports: Donors were nine systemically healthy Caucasian individuals: three mothers and their six children. cDNA synthesis consumed the entire amount of extracted RNA, loaded at around 1.5 ug RNA in each 15 ul reaction. Sample barcodes and 2-4 random nucleotides were added via the M1S primer in the second PCR. More than 9.5 million TCR beta CDR3 reads were obtained from each mother, and some 3.3 million reads were obtained from each child. Thymic selection shapes the output of TCR recombination in a similar way in related and unrelated pairs, and inherited differences have a minor effect. Related mother-child pairs always showed normalized repertoire overlap that was slightly higher than in unrelated mother-child pairs, though the difference was never significant. Persistent microchimeric T cell clones were not detected, at a sensitivity of approximately 100 clones per million clonotypes. Deep NGS was used in the study to compare the TCR beta repertoires of mothers and children and to look for features that separate related mother-child pairs from unrelated individuals. The mean age was roughly 44 +/- 4 years for the mothers and roughly 10 +/- 4 years for the children. After adapter ligation with NEBNext reagents, the libraries were sequenced on Illumina HiSeq 2000 with 100+100 nt paired-end reads. To prevent cross-contamination, the mother and child libraries were prepared one month apart and sequenced in separate runs. Between 500,000 and 2,000,000 distinct TCR beta clonotypes were identified per donor. Naive TCR beta clonotypes were estimated from low-frequency clonotypes matched to each donor's FACS-determined naive share, without sorting.

The chain uses TRBV5-5 and TRBJ1-6; confidence is insufficient to name the D gene. This TCR was sampled from a girl aged 2 to 9 in good health. The source material was blood. The nucleotide sequence reads TGTGCCAGCAGCTTTTGGACTAATAATTCACCCCTCCACTTT. Its coded protein is CASSFWTNNSPLHF. The full variable domain, with segments outside the CDR3 supplied by the reference TRBV5-5 and TRBJ1-6 proteins, appears as DAGVTQSPTHLIKTRGQQVTLRCSPISGHKSVSWYQQVLGQGPQFIFQYYEKEERGRGNFPDRFSARQFPNYSSELNVNALLLGDSALYLCASSFWTNNSPLHFGNGTRLTVT.